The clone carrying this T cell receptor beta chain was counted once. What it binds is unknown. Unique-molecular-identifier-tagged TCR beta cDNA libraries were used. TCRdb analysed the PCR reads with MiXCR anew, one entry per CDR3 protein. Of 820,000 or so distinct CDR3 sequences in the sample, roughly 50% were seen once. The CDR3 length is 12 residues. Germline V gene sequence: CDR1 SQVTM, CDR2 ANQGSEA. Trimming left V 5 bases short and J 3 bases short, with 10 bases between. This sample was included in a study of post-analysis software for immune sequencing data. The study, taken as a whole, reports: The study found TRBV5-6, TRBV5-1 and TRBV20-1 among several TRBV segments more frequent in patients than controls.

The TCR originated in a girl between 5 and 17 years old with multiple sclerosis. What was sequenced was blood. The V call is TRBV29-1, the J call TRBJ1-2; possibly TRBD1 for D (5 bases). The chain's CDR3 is CSVSTEYYGYTF. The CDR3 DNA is TGCAGCGTTTCGACAGAATACTATGGCTACACCTTC.